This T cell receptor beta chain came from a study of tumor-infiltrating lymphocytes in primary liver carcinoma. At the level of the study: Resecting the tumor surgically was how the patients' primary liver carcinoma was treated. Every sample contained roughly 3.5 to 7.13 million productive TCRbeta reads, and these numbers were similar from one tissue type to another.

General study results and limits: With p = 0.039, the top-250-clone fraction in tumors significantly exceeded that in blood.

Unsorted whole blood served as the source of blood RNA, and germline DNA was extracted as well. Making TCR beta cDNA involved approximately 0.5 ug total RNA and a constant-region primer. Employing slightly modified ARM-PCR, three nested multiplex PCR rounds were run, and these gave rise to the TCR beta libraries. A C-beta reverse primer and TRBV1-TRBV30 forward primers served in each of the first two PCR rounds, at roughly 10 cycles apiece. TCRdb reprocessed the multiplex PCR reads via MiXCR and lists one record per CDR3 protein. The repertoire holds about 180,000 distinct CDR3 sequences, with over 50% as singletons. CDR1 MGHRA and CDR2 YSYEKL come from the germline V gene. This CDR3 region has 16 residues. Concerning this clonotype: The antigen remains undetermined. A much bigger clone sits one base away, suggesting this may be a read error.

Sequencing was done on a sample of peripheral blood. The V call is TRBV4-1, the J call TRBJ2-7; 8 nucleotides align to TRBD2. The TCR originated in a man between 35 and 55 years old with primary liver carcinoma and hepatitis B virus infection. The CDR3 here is CASSQGGSGIPYEQCF. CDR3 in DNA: TGCGCCAGCAGCCAAGGGGGTAGCGGGATACCCTACGAGCAGTGCTTC.